What follows are 10 T cell receptor beta chains derived from one specimen sequenced in a study of shared clonotypes between healthy human individuals. TCRdb keeps only in-frame clones here, not all; method: immunoSEQ multiplex PCR. The profile covers approximately 470,000 clones, with around 85% appearing a single time and 10% to 15% taken by the ten largest. The source material was PBMCs. The receptors originated from a woman aged 35 to 49 in good health. Some clones in this sample may be carry-over from other donors' samples.

Note on this clone: A far larger clone is only one base removed, so a read error is likely. The V gene is TRBV7-2, the J gene TRBJ1-1; TRBD1 aligns across 7 bases. CDR1 is SGHTA and CDR2 is FQGNSA in the germline V gene. This CDR3 has 14 amino acids. After removal of 1 base from V and 3 bases from J, the junction contained 2 bases not matched to a gene. CDR3 amino acids: CASSLVGQHTEAFF. The CDR3, as DNA: TGTGCCAGCAGCTTAGTGGGACAGCACACTGAAGCTTTCTTT. Based on the CDR3 plus reference TRBV7-2 and TRBJ1-1, the full variable domain is GAGVSQSPSNKVTEKGKDVELRCDPISGHTALYWYRQSLGQGLEFLIYFQGNSAPDKSGLPSDRFSAERTGGSVSTLTIQRTQQEDSAVYLCASSLVGQHTEAFFGQGTRLTVV.

The gene calls are TRBV6-4 and TRBJ1-2; perhaps TRBD1 as D (6 bases). From germline, CDR1 is MRHNA and CDR2 SNTAGT. The V and J ends lost 6 bases and 4 bases respectively, with 15 bases between them. The CDR3 extends over 14 amino acids. CDR3 DNA: TGTGCCAGCAGGGAAAACGGGGGGCTCTATGGCTACACCTTC. As protein: CASRENGGLYGYTF.

This clone was recorded at least ten times. V and J are TRBV6-1 and TRBJ1-5; the D gene is possibly TRBD1 (5 bases). Trimming removed 4 bases from V and 4 bases from J, with 11 bases in between. The length of the CDR3 is 14 residues. Germline V lookup: CDR1 MNHNS, CDR2 SASEGT. The CDR3 nucleotides are TGTGCCAGCAGTGTGGGGGGTTGGAATCAGCCCCAGCATTTT. Translating gives CASSVGGWNQPQHF.

Notes on this clone: This likely reflects a read error, since a far larger clone is one base away. Other nucleotide sequences from this sample produce the same CDR3. The chain combines TRBV29-1 with TRBJ2-5; D may be TRBD1 or TRBD2 (5 bases each). Germline V gene lookup returns CDR1 SQVTM and CDR2 ANQGSEA. The length of the CDR3 is 14 residues. The V end lost 4 bases, the J end lost 5 bases, and 17 bases lay between the germline ends. CDR3: CSVGGGQAAETQYF. CDR3 DNA: TGCAGCGTTGGGGGCGGGCAGGCCGCGGAGACCCAGTACTTC.

Concerning this clone: Given a far larger clone just one base away, this is likely a sequencing read error. J is TRBJ2-5 and V is TRBV7-8; maybe TRBD2 (6 bases). The CDR3 has 12 residues. Germline V gene sequence: CDR1 SGHVS, CDR2 FQNEAQ. Trimming took 5 bases from V and 8 from J, leaving 12 bases between them. The CDR3 loop is CASSRYSGTQYF. The CDR3 nucleotides read TGTGCCAGCAGCCGATATAGCGGTACCCAGTACTTC.

A word on this clone: This probably arose from a read error, given a far larger clone one base away. The chain has TRBV6-6 and TRBJ1-2; unclear D gene. The CDR3 covers 13 residues. CDR1 is MNHNY and CDR2 is SVGAGI in the germline V gene (reference sequence). CDR3 sequence (DNA): TGTGCCAGCAGTTCTTCCCCTAACTATTGCTACACCTTC. Protein product: CASSSSPNYCYTF.

A word on this clone: A far larger clone is one base from this, pointing to a likely read error. The rearrangement joins TRBV28 to TRBJ2-2; a possible D gene is TRBD2 (5 bases). The length of the CDR3 is 13 residues. V dropped 8 bases and J dropped 2 bases, with 9 bases sitting between them. The V gene's germline CDR1 is MDHEN and CDR2 SYDVKM. The CDR3 region is CASGEGNTGELFF. Here the CDR3 DNA reads TGTGCCAGCGGCGAGGGAAACACCGGGGAGCTGTTTTTT.

Worth noting for this clone: This likely came from a read error, as a far larger clone is one base away. The same CDR3 arises from other DNA sequences in this sample as well. The chain joins TRBV5-4 to TRBJ1-1, with TRBD1 as a possible D gene (6 bases). V was cut by 5 bases and J by 3 bases, with 17 bases left in between. The CDR3 is 15 residues long. The germline CDR1 and CDR2 sequences are SGHNT and YYREEE (reference sequence). The CDR3 coding sequence is TGTGCCAGCAGGCTACGTGCACAGGGAGACACTGAAGCTTTCTTT. It translates to CASRLRAQGDTEAFF.

J is TRBJ1-5 and V is TRBV4-1; D uncertain. CDR3 size: 13 residues. Trimming removed 0 bases at V and 3 bases at J, with 3 bases between. CDR1 MGHRA and CDR2 YSYEKL come from the germline V gene. The CDR3 loop reads CASSQDFNQPQHF. The DNA of the CDR3 is TGCGCCAGCAGCCAAGATTTCAATCAGCCCCAGCATTTT.

J is TRBJ2-3 and V is TRBV4-1, with D perhaps TRBD2 (5 bases). CDR3 length: 14 amino acids. Germline-derived CDR1 and CDR2 are MGHRA and YSYEKL. Trimming cost V 4 bases and J 5 bases, with 13 bases left between them. CDR3 region: CASSRGSWEDTQYF. The CDR3 DNA reads TGCGCCAGCAGCCGCGGGTCGTGGGAAGATACGCAGTATTTT.